The 21 T cell receptor beta chains below were found in one sample sequenced in a study of cytomegalovirus exposure and HLA in healthy donors. With 60 Vbeta and 13 Jbeta primers, the PCR was carried out. Assay used: immunoSEQ multiplex PCR; TCRdb lists only in-frame clones, some missing. Of about 150,000 clones detected, about 80% appear once; the ten largest clones hold 1.5% to 2%. Sequenced: PBMCs. These receptors were collected from a woman younger than 45 in good health and CMV-seronegative.

The count of this clone is one. The V call is TRBV5-4, the J call TRBJ2-5; weak D call: TRBD1 (5 bases). This CDR3 is built from 15 residues. Germline lookup yields CDR1 SGHNT and CDR2 YYREEE (reference sequence). V gave up 3 bases and J gave up 2 bases, with 14 bases separating them. CDR3 DNA: TGTGCCAGCAGCTCGACAGAGACCTTTCAAGAGACCCAGTACTTC. Encoded protein: CASSSTETFQETQYF.

V gene TRBV7-8 combines with J gene TRBJ2-3; the match to TRBD2 covers 14 bases. The CDR3 runs 18 residues. The trim removed 5 bases at V and 5 bases at J, leaving 12 bases unmatched. CDR1 is SGHVS and CDR2 is FQNEAQ in the germline V gene. CDR3 sequence: CASSLYSTSGGARDTQYF. In DNA form, the CDR3 reads TGTGCCAGCAGCCTCTACTCGACTAGCGGGGGGGCCAGAGATACGCAGTATTTT.

The chain joins TRBV5-1 to TRBJ2-6; unclear D gene. Germline lookup yields CDR1 SGHRS and CDR2 YFSETQ. The CDR3 runs to 17 residues. V was cut by 1 base and J by 0 bases, with 11 bases left in between. CDR3 in amino acids: CASSLSYPSSGANVLTF. CDR3 DNA: TGCGCCAGCAGCTTGTCATACCCGAGCTCTGGGGCCAACGTCCTGACTTTC.

There are a few counts of this clone. This sequence joins TRBV7-3 and TRBJ1-1; 8 nucleotides line up with TRBD1. V lost 3 bases, J lost 1 base, and 1 base stayed unmatched. Germline CDR1 is SGHTA and CDR2 is FQGTGA. This CDR3 region has 14 residues. The CDR3 here is CASSFQGANTEAFF. The CDR3 DNA sequence: TGTGCCAGCAGCTTCCAGGGGGCGAACACTGAAGCTTTCTTT.

The chain carries TRBV5-1 and TRBJ1-1; 7 bases fit TRBD1. CDR3 length: 15 residues. Germline V gene lookup returns CDR1 SGHRS and CDR2 YFSETQ. With 0 bases clipped from V and 1 base from J, the junction kept 3 bases outside the gene matches. CDR3 sequence reads: CASSLGTGTNTEAFF. The CDR3 bases are TGCGCCAGCAGCTTGGGGACAGGAACGAACACTGAAGCTTTCTTT.

V gene TRBV7-9 combines with J gene TRBJ1-2; D might be TRBD1 (5 bases). CDR3 length: 17 amino acids. The V end was cut by 2 bases, the J end by 6 bases, with 22 bases between. Germline lookup yields CDR1 SEHNR and CDR2 FQNEAQ (reference sequence). CDR3 DNA sequence: TGTGCCAGCAGCTTACCCGGGCAGGGAGGCGAGAGGAATGGCTACACCTTC. Translating it yields CASSLPGQGGERNGYTF.

The V gene is TRBV5-6, the J gene TRBJ2-7; tentatively, D is TRBD2 (6 bases). Germline V CDR1 and CDR2: SGHDT, YYEEEE. This CDR3 is built from 16 residues. Trimming removed 2 bases at V and 0 bases at J, with 15 bases between. CDR3 region: CASSFGGTLSSYEQYF. CDR3 DNA: TGTGCCAGCAGCTTTGGGGGGACCCTGAGCTCCTACGAGCAGTACTTC.

This chain's CDR3 is CATSRDGGSSYNEQFF. In DNA, the CDR3 is TGTGCCACCAGCAGAGATGGAGGAAGCTCCTACAATGAGCAGTTCTTC. The V gene is TRBV15, the J gene TRBJ2-1; D possibly corresponds to TRBD2 (5 bases). Germline lookup yields CDR1 LNHNV and CDR2 YYDKDF (reference sequence). The CDR3 extends over 16 amino acids. V lost 0 bases, J lost 0 bases, and 9 bases lay in between.

V gene TRBV6-5 combines with J gene TRBJ1-1; D ambiguous. V lost 6 bases and J lost 0, with 8 bases in between. Germline values: CDR1 MNHEY, CDR2 SVGAGI. CDR3 length equals 13 residues. This chain's CDR3 is CASSLALNTEAFF. CDR3 sequence (DNA): TGTGCCAGCAGCTTGGCCCTGAACACTGAAGCTTTCTTT.

The chain combines TRBV29-1 with TRBJ1-2; 7 bases are a match to TRBD1. The CDR3 consists of 13 residues. Germline values: CDR1 SQVTM, CDR2 ANQGSEA. Trimming took 5 bases from V and 4 from J; bases not matched to a gene: 7. The DNA of the CDR3 is TGCAGCGTTTTCCAGGGGGGTTTCTATGGCTACACCTTC. It specifies CSVFQGGFYGYTF. The full variable domain, in which reference TRBV29-1 and TRBJ1-2 provide the parts outside the CDR3, is SAVISQKPSRDICQRGTSLTIQCQVDSQVTMMFWYRQQPGQSLTLIATANQGSEATYESGFVIDKFPISRPNLTFSTLTVSNMSPEDSSIYLCSVFQGGFYGYTFGSGTRLTVV.

The chain joins TRBV4-1 to TRBJ2-7; D ambiguous. The CDR3 consists of 12 residues. Trimming removed 5 bases at V and 6 bases at J, with 11 bases between. Germline V gives CDR1 MGHRA, CDR2 YSYEKL. CDR3 loop: CASSADLGEQYF. In DNA form, the CDR3 reads TGCGCCAGCAGCGCAGACTTGGGCGAGCAGTACTTC.

The V gene is TRBV11-2, the J gene TRBJ1-3; D is unclear. V was clipped by 5 bases and J by 0 bases, with 20 bases between them. This CDR3 contains 18 residues. Germline CDR1 and CDR2: SGHAT and FQNNGV. The CDR3 DNA reads as TGTGCCAGCAGCCTCGAACTTCGGTCGAGCAACTCTGGAAACACCATATATTTT. Residues: CASSLELRSSNSGNTIYF.

This clone has just a few counts. This chain uses TRBV30 with TRBJ2-6; TRBD1 agrees at 9 bases. This CDR3 spans 17 amino acids. The V gene's germline CDR1 is GTSNPN and CDR2 SVGIG (reference sequence). J was trimmed by 1 base and V by 3 bases; bases with no gene match: 7. DNA for the CDR3: TGTGCCTGGAGGGACAGGGGACGTCTTTCTGGGGCCAACGTCCTGACTTTC. This encodes CAWRDRGRLSGANVLTF.

The genes are TRBV2 and TRBJ1-2; D may be TRBD1 (6 bases). The V and J ends lost 1 base and 0 bases respectively, with 9 bases between them. The CDR3 covers 15 residues. Per germline, CDR1 SNHLY and CDR2 FYNNEI. DNA of the CDR3: TGTGCCAGCAGTGAAGACAGGGCCACTAACTATGGCTACACCTTC. Protein product: CASSEDRATNYGYTF.

The chain joins TRBV4-1 to TRBJ1-5; 11 nucleotides match TRBD1. CDR3 length: 17 residues. V shed 3 bases, J shed 1 base, and the junction held 5 bases outside the gene matches. Germline V gene data show CDR1 as MGHRA and CDR2 as YSYEKL. CDR3 nucleotide sequence: TGCGCCAGCAGCCACACGCGGGACAGGGGGAGCAATCAGCCCCAGCATTTT. This codes for CASSHTRDRGSNQPQHF.

V is TRBV5-4 and J is TRBJ2-5, with D uncertain. The CDR3 contains 15 residues. The germline CDR1 and CDR2 sequences are SGHNT and YYREEE (reference sequence). V gave up 3 bases and J gave up 3 bases, with 15 bases separating them. CDR3 DNA sequence: TGTGCCAGCAGCTCCTTGGGCCAGGCCAAAGAGACCCAGTACTTC. Its protein is CASSSLGQAKETQYF.

The CDR3 DNA is TGTGCCAGTAGTCGACAGTATAGCAATCAGCCCCAGCATTTT. Its protein is CASSRQYSNQPQHF. The chain carries TRBV19 and TRBJ1-5, with a possible D match to TRBD1 (5 bases). V lost 5 bases, J lost 0 bases, and 8 bases lay in between. CDR3 length: 14 residues. Germline CDR1 is LNHDA and CDR2 is SQIVND (reference sequence).

The rearrangement links TRBV4-2 to TRBJ2-6; TRBD1 might be the D (6 bases). CDR3 length: 17 amino acids. The V gene lost 4 bases and the J gene lost 0 bases, with 13 bases spanning the gap. CDR1 LGHNA and CDR2 YNFKEQ come from the germline V gene. For the CDR3, the DNA is TGTGCCAGCAGCCCGACAGGTTCTGCCTCTGGGGCCAACGTCCTGACTTTC. It codes for CASSPTGSASGANVLTF.

The gene calls are TRBV5-1 and TRBJ2-1; TRBD1 matches at 10 bases. V trimming: 4 bases; J trimming: 3 bases; junction bases outside the gene matches: 10. This CDR3 has 17 residues. Germline-derived CDR1 and CDR2 are SGHRS and YFSETQ. The CDR3 loop is CASSRESGTGVYNEQFF. DNA for the CDR3: TGCGCCAGCAGCCGAGAGTCGGGGACAGGGGTCTACAATGAGCAGTTCTTC.

V is TRBV4-3 and J is TRBJ2-2; no firm D call. The CDR3 is made up of 14 amino acids. Deletions cut 4 bases from V and 1 base from J, with 7 bases between. The germline CDR1 and CDR2 sequences are LGHNA and YSLEER. As DNA, the CDR3 is TGCGCCAGCAGCCCGGTCCTGAACACCGGGGAGCTGTTTTTT. Amino acids: CASSPVLNTGELFF.

The chain couples TRBV6-5 to TRBJ2-2; the D is unclear. The CDR3 totals 15 residues. The V gene lost 6 bases and the J gene lost 0 bases, with 11 bases spanning the gap. Per the germline V gene, CDR1 is MNHEY and CDR2 is SVGAGI. CDR3 residues: CASRRTHSNTGELFF. Here the CDR3 DNA reads TGTGCCAGCAGAAGAACTCATTCGAACACCGGGGAGCTGTTTTTT.